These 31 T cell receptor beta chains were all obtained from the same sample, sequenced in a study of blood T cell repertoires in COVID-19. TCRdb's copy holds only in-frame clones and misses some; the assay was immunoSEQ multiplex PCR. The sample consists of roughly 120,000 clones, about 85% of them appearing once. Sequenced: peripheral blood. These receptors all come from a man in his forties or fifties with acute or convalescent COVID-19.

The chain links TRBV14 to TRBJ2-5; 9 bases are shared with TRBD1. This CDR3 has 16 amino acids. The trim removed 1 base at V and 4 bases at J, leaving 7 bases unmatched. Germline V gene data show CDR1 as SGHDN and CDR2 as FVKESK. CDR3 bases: TGTGCCAGCAGCCAAGGACAGGGGGGGCCCCGAGAGACCCAGTACTTC. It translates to CASSQGQGGPRETQYF.

This CDR3 reads CASRSNQVPSTDTQYF. The CDR3 DNA sequence: TGTGCCAGCAGATCTAATCAGGTCCCTAGCACAGATACGCAGTATTTT. The J gene is TRBJ2-3, the V gene TRBV5-4; D remains ambiguous. The CDR3 has 16 residues. With 5 bases removed from V and 0 bases from J, the gap between germline ends came to 16 bases. Germline loops: CDR1 SGHNT, CDR2 YYREEE (reference sequence). The variable domain in full, completed from reference TRBV5-4 and TRBJ2-3, reads ETGVTQSPTHLIKTRGQQVTLRCSSQSGHNTVSWYQQALGQGPQFIFQYYREEENGRGNFPPRFSGLQFPNYSSELNVNALELDDSALYLCASRSNQVPSTDTQYFGPGTRLTVL.

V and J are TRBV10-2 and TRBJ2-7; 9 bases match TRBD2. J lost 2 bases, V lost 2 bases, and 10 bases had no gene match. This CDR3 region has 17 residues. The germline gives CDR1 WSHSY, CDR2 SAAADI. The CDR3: CASSENAPASGTYEQYF. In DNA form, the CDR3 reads TGCGCCAGCAGTGAGAACGCCCCGGCTAGCGGGACCTACGAGCAGTACTTC.

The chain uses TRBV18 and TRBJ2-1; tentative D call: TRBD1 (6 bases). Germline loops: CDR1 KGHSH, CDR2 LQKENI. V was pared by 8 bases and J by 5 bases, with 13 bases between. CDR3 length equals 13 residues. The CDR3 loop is CASTNTGNNEQFF. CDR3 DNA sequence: TGTGCCAGCACCAACACAGGGAACAATGAGCAGTTCTTC.

This CDR3 reads CASSIVQGTDTQYF. Here the CDR3 DNA reads TGTGCCAGTAGTATAGTTCAGGGCACAGATACGCAGTATTTT. The chain carries TRBV19 and TRBJ2-3, with unresolved D. From germline, CDR1 is LNHDA and CDR2 SQIVND (reference sequence). The CDR3 has 14 amino acids. The ends were cut back, 1 base at V and 1 base at J, with 6 bases in the middle.

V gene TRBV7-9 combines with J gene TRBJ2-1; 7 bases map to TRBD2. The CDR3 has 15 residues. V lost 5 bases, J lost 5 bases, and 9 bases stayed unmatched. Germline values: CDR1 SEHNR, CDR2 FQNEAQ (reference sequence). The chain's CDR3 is CASSPAGRVDNEQFF. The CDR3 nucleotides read TGTGCCAGCAGCCCGGCAGGGAGGGTCGACAATGAGCAGTTCTTC.

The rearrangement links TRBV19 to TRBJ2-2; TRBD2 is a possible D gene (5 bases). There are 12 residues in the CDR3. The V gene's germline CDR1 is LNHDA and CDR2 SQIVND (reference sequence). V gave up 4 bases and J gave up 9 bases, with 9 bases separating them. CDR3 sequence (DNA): TGTGCCAGTAGTACGGGAACTTGGGAGCTGTTTTTT. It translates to CASSTGTWELFF.

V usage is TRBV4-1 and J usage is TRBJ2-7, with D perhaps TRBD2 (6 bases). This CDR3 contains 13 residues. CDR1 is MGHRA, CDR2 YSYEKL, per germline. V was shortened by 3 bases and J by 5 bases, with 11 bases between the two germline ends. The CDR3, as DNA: TGCGCCAGCAGCCATACATTAGCGGACGAGCAGTACTTC. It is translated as CASSHTLADEQYF.

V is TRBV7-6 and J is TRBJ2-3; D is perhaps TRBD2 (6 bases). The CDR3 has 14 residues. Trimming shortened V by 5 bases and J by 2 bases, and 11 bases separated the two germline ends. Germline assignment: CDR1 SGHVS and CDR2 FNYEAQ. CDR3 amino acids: CASSLGGITDTQYF. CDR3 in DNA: TGTGCCAGCAGCCTGGGGGGAATCACAGATACGCAGTATTTT.

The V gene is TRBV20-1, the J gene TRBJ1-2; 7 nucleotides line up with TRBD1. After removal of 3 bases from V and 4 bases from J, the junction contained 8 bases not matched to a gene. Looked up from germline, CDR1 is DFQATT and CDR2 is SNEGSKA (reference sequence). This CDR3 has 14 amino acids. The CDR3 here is CSASSGGAGYGYTF. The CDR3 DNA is TGCAGTGCTAGTTCAGGGGGTGCGGGCTATGGCTACACCTTC.

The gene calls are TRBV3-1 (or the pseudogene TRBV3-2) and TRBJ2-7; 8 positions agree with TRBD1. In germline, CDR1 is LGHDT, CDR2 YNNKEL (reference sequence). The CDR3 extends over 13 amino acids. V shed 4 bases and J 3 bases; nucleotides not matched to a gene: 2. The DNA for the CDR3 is TGTGCCAGCAGCCGTGACAGGGGCTACGAGCAGTACTTC. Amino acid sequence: CASSRDRGYEQYF.

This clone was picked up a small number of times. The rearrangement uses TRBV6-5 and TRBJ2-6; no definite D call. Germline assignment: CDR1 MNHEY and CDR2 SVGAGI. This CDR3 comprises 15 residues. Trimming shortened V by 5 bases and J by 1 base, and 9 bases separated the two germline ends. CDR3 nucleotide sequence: TGTGCCAGCAGTCCCGTTATATCTGGGGCCAACGTCCTGACTTTC. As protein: CASSPVISGANVLTF.

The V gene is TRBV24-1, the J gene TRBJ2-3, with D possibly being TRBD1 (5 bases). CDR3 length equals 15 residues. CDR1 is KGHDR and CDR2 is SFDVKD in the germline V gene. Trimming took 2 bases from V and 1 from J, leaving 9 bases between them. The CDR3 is CATSDWARGTDTQYF. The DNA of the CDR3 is TGTGCCACCAGTGATTGGGCCAGGGGCACAGATACGCAGTATTTT.

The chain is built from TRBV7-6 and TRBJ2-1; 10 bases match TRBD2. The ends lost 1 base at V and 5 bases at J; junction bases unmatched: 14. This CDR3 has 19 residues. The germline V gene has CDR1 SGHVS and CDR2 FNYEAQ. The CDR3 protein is CASSLDGLAVFSRNNEQFF. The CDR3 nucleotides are TGTGCCAGCAGCTTAGATGGACTAGCGGTCTTTAGCCGGAACAATGAGCAGTTCTTC. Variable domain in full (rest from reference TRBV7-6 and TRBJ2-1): GAGVSQSPRYKVTKRGQDVALRCDPISGHVSLYWYRQALGQGPEFLTYFNYEAQQDKSGLPNDRFSAERPEGSISTLTIQRTEQRDSAMYRCASSLDGLAVFSRNNEQFFGPGTRLTVL.

The CDR3 DNA reads TGTGCCAGCAGGTACGGGGATAATTCACCCCTCCACTTT. Its protein product is CASRYGDNSPLHF. The rearrangement links TRBV11-2 to TRBJ1-6, with D uncertain. Trimming pared 6 bases from V and 5 bases from J, leaving 8 bases between. The CDR3 extends over 13 amino acids. Germline V gene lookup returns CDR1 SGHAT and CDR2 FQNNGV.

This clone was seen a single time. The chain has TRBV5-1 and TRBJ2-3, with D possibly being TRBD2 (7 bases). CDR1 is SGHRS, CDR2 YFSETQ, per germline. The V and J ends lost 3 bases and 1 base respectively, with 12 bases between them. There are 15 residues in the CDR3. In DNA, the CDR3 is TGCGCCAGCAGCTGGGGGGGCCGGGGCACAGATACGCAGTATTTT. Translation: CASSWGGRGTDTQYF.

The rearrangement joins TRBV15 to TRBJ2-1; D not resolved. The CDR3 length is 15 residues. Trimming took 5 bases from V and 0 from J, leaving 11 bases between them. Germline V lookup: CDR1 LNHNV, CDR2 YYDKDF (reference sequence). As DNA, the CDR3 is TGTGCCACCAGCTCACTCGGGTCCTCCTACAATGAGCAGTTCTTC. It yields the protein CATSSLGSSYNEQFF.

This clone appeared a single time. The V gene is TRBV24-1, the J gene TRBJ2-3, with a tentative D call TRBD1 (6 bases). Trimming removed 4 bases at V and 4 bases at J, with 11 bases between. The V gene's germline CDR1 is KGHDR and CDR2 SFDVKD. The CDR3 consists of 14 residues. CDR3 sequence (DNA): TGTGCCACCAGTGACTCAGGGGTTGCAGATACGCAGTATTTT. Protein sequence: CATSDSGVADTQYF.

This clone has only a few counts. CDR3 residues: CASSPVSSGGVYEQYF. Here the CDR3 DNA reads TGTGCCAGCAGCCCGGTTTCTAGCGGGGGGGTCTACGAGCAGTACTTC. This sequence joins TRBV7-2 and TRBJ2-7; 12 bases are shared with TRBD2. After removal of 5 bases from V and 3 bases from J, the junction contained 8 bases not matched to a gene. This CDR3 is built from 16 residues. Germline-derived CDR1 and CDR2 are SGHTA and FQGNSA.

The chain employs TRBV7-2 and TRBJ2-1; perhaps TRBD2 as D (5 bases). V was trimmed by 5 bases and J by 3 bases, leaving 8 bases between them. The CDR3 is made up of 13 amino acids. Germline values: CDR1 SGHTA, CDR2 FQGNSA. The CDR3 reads CASSTGFYNEQFF. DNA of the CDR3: TGTGCCAGCAGCACGGGGTTCTACAATGAGCAGTTCTTC.

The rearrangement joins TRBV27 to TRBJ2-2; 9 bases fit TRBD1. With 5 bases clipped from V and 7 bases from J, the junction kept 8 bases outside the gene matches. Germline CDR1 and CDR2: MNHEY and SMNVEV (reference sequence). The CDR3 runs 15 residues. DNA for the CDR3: TGTGCCAGCAGTCCGACAGGGGGGTTCGGCGGGGAGCTGTTTTTT. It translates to CASSPTGGFGGELFF.

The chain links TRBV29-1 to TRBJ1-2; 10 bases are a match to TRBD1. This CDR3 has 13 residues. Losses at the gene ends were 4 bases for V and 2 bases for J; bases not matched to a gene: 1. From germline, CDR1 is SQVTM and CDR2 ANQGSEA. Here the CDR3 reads CSVGDRGNYGYTF. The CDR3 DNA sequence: TGCAGCGTTGGGGACAGGGGCAACTATGGCTACACCTTC.

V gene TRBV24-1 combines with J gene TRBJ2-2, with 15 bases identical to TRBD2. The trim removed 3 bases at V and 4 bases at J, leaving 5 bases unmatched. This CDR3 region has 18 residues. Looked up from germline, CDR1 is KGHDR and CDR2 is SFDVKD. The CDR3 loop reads CATSDPGLAGGITGELFF. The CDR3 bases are TGTGCCACCAGTGATCCGGGACTAGCGGGGGGAATCACCGGGGAGCTGTTTTTT.

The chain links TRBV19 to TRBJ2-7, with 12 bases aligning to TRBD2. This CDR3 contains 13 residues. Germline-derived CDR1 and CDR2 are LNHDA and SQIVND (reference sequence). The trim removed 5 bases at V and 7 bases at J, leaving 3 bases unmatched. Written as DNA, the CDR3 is TGTGCCAGTAGTCCCGGACTAGCGGGGGAGCAGTACTTC. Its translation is CASSPGLAGEQYF.

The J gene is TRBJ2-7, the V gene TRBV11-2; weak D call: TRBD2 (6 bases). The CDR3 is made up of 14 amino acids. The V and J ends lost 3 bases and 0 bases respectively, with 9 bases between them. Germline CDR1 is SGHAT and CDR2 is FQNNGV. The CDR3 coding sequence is TGTGCCAGCAGCTTGGCTAGCGTCTCCTACGAGCAGTACTTC. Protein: CASSLASVSYEQYF.

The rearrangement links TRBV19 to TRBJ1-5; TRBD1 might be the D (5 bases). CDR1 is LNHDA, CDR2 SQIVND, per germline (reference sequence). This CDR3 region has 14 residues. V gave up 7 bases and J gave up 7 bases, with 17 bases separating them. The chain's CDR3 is CASTTGGVRQPQHF. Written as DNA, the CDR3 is TGTGCCAGTACCACGGGGGGGGTTCGACAGCCCCAGCATTTT.

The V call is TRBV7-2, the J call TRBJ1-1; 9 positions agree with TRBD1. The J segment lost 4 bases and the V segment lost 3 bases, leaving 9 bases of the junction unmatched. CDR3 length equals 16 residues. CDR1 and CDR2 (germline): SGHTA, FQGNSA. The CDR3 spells CASSFSPGQGLTEAFF. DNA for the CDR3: TGTGCCAGCAGCTTCAGCCCGGGACAGGGCCTCACTGAAGCTTTCTTT.

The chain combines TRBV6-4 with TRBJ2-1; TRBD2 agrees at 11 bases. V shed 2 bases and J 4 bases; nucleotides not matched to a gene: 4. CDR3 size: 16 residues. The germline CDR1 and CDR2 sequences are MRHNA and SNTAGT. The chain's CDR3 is CASSDLGTSGYNEQFF. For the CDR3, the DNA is TGTGCCAGCAGTGACCTTGGGACTAGCGGATACAATGAGCAGTTCTTC.

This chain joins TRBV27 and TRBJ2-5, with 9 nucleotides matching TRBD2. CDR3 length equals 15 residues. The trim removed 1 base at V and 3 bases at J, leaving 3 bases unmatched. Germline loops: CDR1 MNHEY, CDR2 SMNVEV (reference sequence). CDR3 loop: CASSLLRGGKETQYF. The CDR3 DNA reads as TGTGCCAGCAGTTTATTGCGGGGGGGGAAAGAGACCCAGTACTTC.

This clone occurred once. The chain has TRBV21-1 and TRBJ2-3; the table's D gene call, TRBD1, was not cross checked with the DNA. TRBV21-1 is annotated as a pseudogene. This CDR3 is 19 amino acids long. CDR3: CASSKEARRGQGLSDTQYF. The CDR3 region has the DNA TGTGCCAGCAGCAAAGAGGCGCGTCGAGGACAGGGGCTTTCAGATACGCAGTATTTT.

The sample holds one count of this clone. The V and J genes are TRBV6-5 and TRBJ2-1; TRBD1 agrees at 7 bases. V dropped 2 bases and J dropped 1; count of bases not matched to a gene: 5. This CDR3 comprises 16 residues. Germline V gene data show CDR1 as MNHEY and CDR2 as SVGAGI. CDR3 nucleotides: TGTGCCAGCAGTTACGGGACAGAGTTATCCTACAATGAGCAGTTCTTC. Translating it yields CASSYGTELSYNEQFF.